The 28 T cell receptor beta chains reported below all come from one sample, sequenced in a study of blood T cell repertoires in COVID-19. Repertoires were generated with immunoSEQ multiplex PCR, while TCRdb's copy carries only in-frame clones and drops some. The top ten hold approximately 0.97% of the sample, which has under 400,000 clones, about nine tenths seen once. Sample: PBMCs or T cells enriched from blood (not recorded which). The receptors here all came from a woman aged 25 to 39 who had been exposed to COVID-19.

The chain joins TRBV9 to TRBJ1-1, with TRBD1 matching 7 bases. The V gene's germline CDR1 is SGDLS and CDR2 YYNGEE. V gave up 4 bases and J gave up 3 bases; unmatched junction bases: 15. The CDR3 is made up of 17 amino acids. The chain's CDR3 is CASSPRTSTGADTEAFF. The CDR3 DNA is TGTGCCAGCAGCCCCCGCACATCAACAGGGGCGGACACTGAAGCTTTCTTT.

This clone occurred once. The chain recombines TRBV29-1 with TRBJ2-7; TRBD1 aligns across 9 bases. The V and J ends lost 7 bases and 6 bases, in that order; junction bases with no gene match: 10. CDR1 and CDR2 from the germline V gene are SQVTM and ANQGSEA. The CDR3 is made up of 13 amino acids. The CDR3 protein is CSATGGVTGEQYF. The CDR3 nucleotides read TGCAGCGCTACAGGGGGCGTTACGGGCGAGCAGTACTTC.

The genes are TRBV10-2 and TRBJ2-2, with TRBD2 identical over 12 bases. With 7 bases clipped from V and 4 bases from J, the junction kept 4 bases outside the gene matches. Germline V CDR1 and CDR2: WSHSY, SAAADI. This CDR3 is built from 15 residues. The CDR3 loop is CASTRTSGITGELFF. CDR3 sequence (DNA): TGCGCCAGCACCAGGACTAGCGGGATCACCGGGGAGCTGTTTTTT.

The chain carries TRBV3-1 (or the pseudogene TRBV3-2) and TRBJ2-7, with TRBD1 matching 8 bases. Germline loops: CDR1 LGHDT, CDR2 YNNKEL (reference sequence). The trim removed 3 bases at V and 2 bases at J, leaving 9 bases unmatched. This CDR3 spans 16 amino acids. CDR3 protein: CASSHDRQGPPYEQYF. The CDR3 DNA sequence: TGTGCCAGCAGCCATGACCGACAGGGGCCCCCCTACGAGCAGTACTTC.

The CDR3: CASSLTGRTQYF. The CDR3 DNA sequence: TGTGCCAGCAGTCTGACAGGGCGTACGCAGTATTTT. This rearrangement joins TRBV28 to TRBJ2-3; TRBD1 matches at 7 bases. Per germline, CDR1 MDHEN and CDR2 SYDVKM. This CDR3 is built from 12 residues. Losses at the gene ends were 5 bases for V and 8 bases for J; bases not matched to a gene: 4.

The gene calls are TRBV2 and TRBJ2-4, with 16 bases identical to TRBD2. Germline values: CDR1 SNHLY, CDR2 FYNNEI. Losses at the gene ends were 8 bases for V and 2 bases for J; bases not matched to a gene: 12. This CDR3 has 19 amino acids. CDR3 in DNA: TGTGCCAGCGGGGTTCCGGGACTAGCGGGAGGGCCGTCCAAAAACATTCAGTACTTC. Translating it yields CASGVPGLAGGPSKNIQYF.

The V call is TRBV5-1, the J call TRBJ2-2; D perhaps matches TRBD1 (6 bases). The V end was cut by 5 bases, the J end by 2 bases, with 19 bases between. The CDR3 length is 17 residues. Germline assignment: CDR1 SGHRS and CDR2 YFSETQ. The CDR3 loop reads CASRGVRQDTNTGELFF. The CDR3 nucleotides read TGCGCCAGCAGAGGGGTGCGACAGGACACCAACACCGGGGAGCTGTTTTTT.

This clone was seen once. The chain links TRBV5-6 to TRBJ2-3; 12 bases align to TRBD1. Germline V gene sequence: CDR1 SGHDT, CDR2 YYEEEE. The CDR3 consists of 15 residues. The J segment lost 4 bases and the V segment lost 3 bases, leaving 3 bases of the junction unmatched. The CDR3 region has the DNA TGTGCCAGCAGCTCCGGGACAGGGGGCGCAGATACGCAGTATTTT. Translating it yields CASSSGTGGADTQYF.

This chain uses TRBV19 with TRBJ2-1; tentative D call: TRBD1 (6 bases). The ends were cut back, 4 bases at V and 4 bases at J, with 8 bases in the middle. CDR1 is LNHDA, CDR2 SQIVND, per germline (reference sequence). The CDR3 has 13 residues. The chain's CDR3 is CASSSQGYNEQFF. As DNA, the CDR3 is TGTGCCAGTAGTAGTCAGGGGTACAATGAGCAGTTCTTC.

The chain carries TRBV3-1 (or the pseudogene TRBV3-2) and TRBJ2-7; D possibly corresponds to TRBD2 (6 bases). Germline loops: CDR1 LGHDT, CDR2 YNNKEL (reference sequence). The V end was cut by 0 bases, the J end by 6 bases, with 9 bases between. The CDR3 sequence is 13 residues long. CDR3 in amino acids: CASSQEGGLEQYF. The CDR3 coding sequence is TGTGCCAGCAGCCAAGAAGGAGGGCTCGAGCAGTACTTC.

The chain combines TRBV10-1 with TRBJ2-7, with 9 bases lining up with TRBD2. In germline, CDR1 is WNHNN, CDR2 SYGVQD (reference sequence). The J segment lost 2 bases and the V segment lost 4 bases, leaving 6 bases of the junction unmatched. The CDR3 is 15 amino acids. The CDR3 DNA is TGCGCCAGCAGTGTCCCTCGGACTAGCGCCTACGAGCAGTACTTC. Translation gives CASSVPRTSAYEQYF.

The rearrangement links TRBV27 to TRBJ2-1, with 7 bases lining up with TRBD1. Germline-derived CDR1 and CDR2 are MNHEY and SMNVEV (reference sequence). J lost 2 bases, V lost 2 bases, and 6 bases had no gene match. The CDR3 runs to 16 residues. CDR3: CASSLDGQGAYNEQFF. CDR3 bases: TGTGCCAGCAGTTTAGACGGCCAGGGGGCCTACAATGAGCAGTTCTTC.

This chain links TRBV29-1 with TRBJ2-7; maybe TRBD2 (6 bases). The CDR3 consists of 11 residues. Trimming left V 1 base short and J 12 bases short, with 13 bases between. Germline CDR1 and CDR2: SQVTM and ANQGSEA. CDR3 amino acids: CSVEGGEKRYF. The CDR3 DNA sequence: TGCAGCGTTGAAGGCGGGGAAAAGCGGTACTTC.

The V gene is TRBV5-1, the J gene TRBJ2-7; TRBD2 agrees at 12 bases. V trimming: 3 bases; J trimming: 0 bases; junction bases outside the gene matches: 10. The CDR3 has 18 amino acids. CDR1 is SGHRS and CDR2 is YFSETQ in the germline V gene. The CDR3 coding sequence is TGCGCCAGCAGCTCCCGTGTAACTAGCGGGGGGAGCTCCTACGAGCAGTACTTC. Translated: CASSSRVTSGGSSYEQYF.

This chain joins TRBV3-1 (or the pseudogene TRBV3-2) and TRBJ1-2; no firm D call. The V gene lost 7 bases and the J gene lost 4 bases, with 13 bases spanning the gap. Germline values: CDR1 LGHDT, CDR2 YNNKEL (reference sequence). This CDR3 region has 13 residues. The CDR3 nucleotides read TGTGCCAGCACCAAGAGCGGCACCTATGGCTACACCTTC. It encodes CASTKSGTYGYTF.

CDR3 region: CASSPGLANYNEQFF. The CDR3 DNA follows: TGCGCCAGCAGCCCGGGACTAGCGAATTACAATGAGCAGTTCTTC. The chain recombines TRBV5-1 with TRBJ2-1, with TRBD2 matching over 10 bases. The length of the CDR3 is 15 residues. Germline V lookup: CDR1 SGHRS, CDR2 YFSETQ. Losses at the gene ends were 4 bases for V and 4 bases for J; bases not matched to a gene: 5.

CDR3 DNA sequence: TGTGCCAGCGGGGGGGCCCCCTACGAGCAGTACTTC. Translated: CASGGAPYEQYF. The chain employs TRBV28 and TRBJ2-7; tentatively, D is TRBD2 (7 bases). The CDR3 runs 12 residues. Germline CDR1 is MDHEN and CDR2 is SYDVKM. Trimming took off 8 bases at V and 2 bases at J, with 10 bases between the two ends.

The V gene is TRBV4-1, the J gene TRBJ2-6, with unresolved D. With 1 base removed from V and 0 bases from J, the gap between germline ends came to 4 bases. Germline V gives CDR1 MGHRA, CDR2 YSYEKL. The length of the CDR3 is 15 residues. The CDR3 bases are TGCGCCAGCAGCCAAGGGAGCTCTGGGGCCAACGTCCTGACTTTC. It codes for CASSQGSSGANVLTF.

As concerns this clone: The same CDR3 also results from other DNA sequences found in this sample. The chain joins TRBV3-1 (or the pseudogene TRBV3-2) to TRBJ2-5; a weak D match, TRBD1 (7 bases). Between the trimmed V and J ends, which lost 3 bases and 5 bases, there was a span of 13 bases. Germline V lookup: CDR1 LGHDT, CDR2 YNNKEL (reference sequence). The CDR3 is made up of 14 amino acids. CDR3 nucleotide sequence: TGTGCCAGCAGCCAGGGGTCAGGGGGGGAGACCCAGTACTTC. Amino acid sequence: CASSQGSGGETQYF.

The chain uses TRBV5-4 and TRBJ2-5; D is perhaps TRBD1 (5 bases). The CDR3 is 12 residues long. Germline CDR1 and CDR2: SGHNT and YYREEE (reference sequence). V shed 7 bases and J shed 4 bases, with 11 bases lying between them. The CDR3: CASGTGGETQYF. CDR3 in DNA: TGTGCCAGCGGAACAGGCGGAGAGACCCAGTACTTC.

The CDR3 region is CASSLGSYSYEQYF. CDR3 coding DNA: TGTGCCAGCAGCTTGGGCTCGTATTCCTACGAGCAGTACTTC. This chain uses TRBV7-9 with TRBJ2-7; D not resolved. With 3 bases removed from V and 1 base from J, the gap between germline ends came to 10 bases. CDR1 is SEHNR, CDR2 FQNEAQ, per germline (reference sequence). The CDR3 loop spans 14 amino acids.

This sequence joins TRBV14 and TRBJ2-7; 9 bases align to TRBD2. V lost 0 bases and J lost 0; bases outside the gene matches: 6. Germline V gene data show CDR1 as SGHDN and CDR2 as FVKESK. The CDR3 covers 17 residues. This CDR3 reads CASSQEPRLADSYEQYF. The CDR3 nucleotides are TGTGCCAGCAGCCAAGAACCCCGACTAGCGGACTCCTACGAGCAGTACTTC.

This chain links TRBV12-3 or TRBV12-4 with TRBJ1-1; 8 nucleotides align to TRBD1. This CDR3 contains 13 residues. V was pared by 9 bases and J by 1 base, with 4 bases of the junction left unmatched. The CDR3 DNA is TGTGCCAGTCGACAGGGGTGGAACACTGAAGCTTTCTTT. Residues: CASRQGWNTEAFF.

This chain links TRBV28 with TRBJ1-5; no firm D call. The CDR3 is 15 amino acids. Trimming took 1 base from V and 5 from J, leaving 12 bases between them. CDR1 MDHEN and CDR2 SYDVKM come from the germline V gene. The CDR3 loop is CASSLLGSMDQPQHF. CDR3 in DNA: TGTGCCAGCAGTTTATTGGGCAGCATGGATCAGCCCCAGCATTTT.

This clone has just a few counts. The chain is built from TRBV30 and TRBJ1-2, with 8 positions matching TRBD1. After removal of 6 bases from V and 8 bases from J, the junction contained 14 bases not matched to a gene. The CDR3 loop spans 14 amino acids. Per germline, CDR1 GTSNPN and CDR2 SVGIG (reference sequence). The CDR3 sequence: CACKPDRVQFGYTF. The CDR3 nucleotides are TGTGCCTGCAAGCCGGACAGGGTTCAATTCGGCTACACCTTC.

This clone was seen more than once but under ten times. The V gene is TRBV5-6, the J gene TRBJ2-7; D not resolved. Trimming pared 4 bases from V and 0 bases from J, leaving 5 bases between. The CDR3 contains 12 residues. Germline V lookup: CDR1 SGHDT, CDR2 YYEEEE. The CDR3 nucleotides are TGTGCCAGCAGCGTTAACTCCTACGAGCAGTACTTC. The encoded protein is CASSVNSYEQYF.

The J gene is TRBJ2-7, the V gene TRBV9; 7 bases are shared with TRBD1. V lost 3 bases to trimming and J lost 2 bases; unmatched junction nucleotides: 11. CDR1 is SGDLS and CDR2 is YYNGEE in the germline V gene. This CDR3 has 16 residues. CDR3 protein: CASSATRDRMAYEQYF. In DNA, the CDR3 is TGTGCCAGCAGCGCTACTCGGGACAGAATGGCCTACGAGCAGTACTTC.

The V call is TRBV15, the J call TRBJ1-2; TRBD1 agrees at 11 bases. V lost 3 bases and J lost 6; bases outside the gene matches: 9. This CDR3 spans 16 amino acids. The germline V gene encodes CDR1 LNHNV and CDR2 YYDKDF (reference sequence). CDR3 sequence reads: CATSSIGQGAKDGYTF. The CDR3 nucleotides are TGTGCCACCAGCAGCATAGGACAGGGGGCGAAGGATGGCTACACCTTC.